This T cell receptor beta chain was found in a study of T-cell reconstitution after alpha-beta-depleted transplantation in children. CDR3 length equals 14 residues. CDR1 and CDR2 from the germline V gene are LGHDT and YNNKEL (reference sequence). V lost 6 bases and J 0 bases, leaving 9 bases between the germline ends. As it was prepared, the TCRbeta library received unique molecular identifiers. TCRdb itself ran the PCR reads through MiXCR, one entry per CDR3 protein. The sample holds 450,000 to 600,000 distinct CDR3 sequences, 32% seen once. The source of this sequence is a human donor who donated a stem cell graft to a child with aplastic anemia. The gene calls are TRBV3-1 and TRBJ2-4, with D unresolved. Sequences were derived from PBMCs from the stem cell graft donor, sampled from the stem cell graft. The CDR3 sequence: CASSWKLAKNIQYF. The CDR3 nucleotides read TGTGCCAGCAGTTGGAAGCTAGCCAAAAACATTCAGTACTTC.